The 32 T cell receptor beta chains below were found in one sample sequenced in a study of stem cell transplantation in POMP-related autoinflammatory disease. The repertoire was sequenced with immunoSEQ multiplex PCR; TCRdb's copy has only in-frame clones and lacks some. The table lists about 8,000 clones, 90% to 95% of them singletons. Study results and limitations: In patients with PRAID, every analyzed T-cell subset tended to show lower diversity and higher clonality. Fewer unique TRB V-J gene pairings were identified in patients with PRAID.

The antigens for these receptors are not known. The sequences come from CD8+ T cells from PBMCs, collected before stem cell transplantation. The receptors were gathered from a human donor with POMP-related autoinflammation and immune dysregulation (PRAID).

The chain uses TRBV6-6 and TRBJ2-7; no clear D. Trimming took off 0 bases at V and 7 bases at J, with 7 bases between the two ends. Germline values: CDR1 MNHNY, CDR2 SVGAGI (reference sequence). The CDR3 has 12 residues. The CDR3 loop is CASSYSTWEQYF. CDR3 in DNA: TGTGCCAGCAGTTACTCAACGTGGGAGCAGTACTTC.

The chain couples TRBV6-7 to TRBJ2-2; 9 bases are shared with TRBD1. TRBV6-7 belongs to the ORF category, with a function that is uncertain. Trimming removed 8 bases from V and 4 bases from J; junction bases left unmatched: 5. The CDR3 covers 14 residues. The CDR3 region has the DNA TGTGCCAGCGAGGGGGACAGGGTCACCGGGGAGCTGTTTTTT. Encoded protein: CASEGDRVTGELFF.

V usage is TRBV19 and J usage is TRBJ1-1; D gene uncertain. Germline V gene sequence: CDR1 LNHDA, CDR2 SQIVND (reference sequence). CDR3 size: 11 residues. Trimming took 3 bases from V and 3 from J, leaving 2 bases between them. The CDR3, as DNA: TGTGCCAGTAGTATGTACACTGAAGCTTTCTTT. Protein sequence: CASSMYTEAFF.

V is TRBV28 and J is TRBJ1-5, with D maybe TRBD1 (5 bases). Germline CDR1 is MDHEN and CDR2 is SYDVKM. V was pared by 8 bases and J by 3 bases, with 17 bases between. The CDR3 loop spans 15 amino acids. CDR3 amino acids: CASCSFLGPNQPQHF. The CDR3 DNA follows: TGTGCCAGCTGCTCTTTTCTGGGGCCCAATCAGCCCCAGCATTTT.

This chain uses TRBV2 with TRBJ2-1, with D uncertain. CDR3 length: 10 amino acids. Germline loops: CDR1 SNHLY, CDR2 FYNNEI. Trimming stripped 10 bases from V and 8 bases from J, with 9 bases between. CDR3 sequence: CAIRGDEQFF. As DNA, the CDR3 is TGTGCCATCAGAGGAGATGAGCAGTTCTTC.

The gene calls are TRBV9 and TRBJ2-2, with D perhaps TRBD2 (6 bases). Germline CDR1 reads SGDLS; CDR2 reads YYNGEE. Trimming took off 2 bases at V and 6 bases at J, with 8 bases between the two ends. The CDR3 contains 13 residues. The CDR3 nucleotides are TGTGCCAGCAGCGTCGGAGGGGCCGGGGAGCTGTTTTTT. This translates into CASSVGGAGELFF.

V usage is TRBV5-6 and J usage is TRBJ2-7, with D unresolved. The V and J ends lost 0 bases and 2 bases respectively, with 9 bases between them. Germline loops: CDR1 SGHDT, CDR2 YYEEEE. The CDR3 consists of 14 residues. The CDR3 spells CASSLAPGTYEQYF. CDR3 bases: TGTGCCAGCAGCTTGGCCCCAGGTACCTACGAGCAGTACTTC.

The rearrangement links TRBV19 to TRBJ2-3; TRBD2 agrees at 8 bases. The CDR3 loop spans 15 amino acids. Trimming removed 4 bases from V and 2 bases from J; junction bases left unmatched: 5. Germline V gene data show CDR1 as LNHDA and CDR2 as SQIVND (reference sequence). Here the CDR3 reads CASSRSGGTTDTQYF. The CDR3 bases are TGTGCCAGTAGTAGGAGCGGGGGCACCACAGATACGCAGTATTTT.

This clone was seen once. This chain joins TRBV4-1 and TRBJ2-7; no firm D call. CDR3 length: 15 amino acids. Deletions cut 0 bases from V and 2 bases from J, with 11 bases between. The germline CDR1 and CDR2 sequences are MGHRA and YSYEKL. This CDR3 is CASSQEFLMAYEQYF. The CDR3 DNA is TGCGCCAGCAGCCAAGAGTTTTTAATGGCCTACGAGCAGTACTTC.

This clone was seen just once. This chain joins TRBV7-3 and TRBJ2-5; D call uncertain. V shed 2 bases and J shed 4 bases, with 8 bases lying between them. CDR3 length equals 13 residues. Per the germline V gene, CDR1 is SGHTA and CDR2 is FQGTGA. For the CDR3, the DNA is TGTGCCAGCAGCTTAGGGGTGCGAGAGACCCAGTACTTC. Translated: CASSLGVRETQYF.

The chain links TRBV7-8 to TRBJ1-2; no clear D. V gave up 2 bases and J gave up 8 bases, with 15 bases separating them. Germline lookup yields CDR1 SGHVS and CDR2 FQNEAQ. The CDR3 consists of 14 residues. For the CDR3, the DNA is TGTGCCAGCAGCTTAAATTCGGCAGTGACAGGCTACACCTTC. Protein: CASSLNSAVTGYTF.

V gene TRBV28 combines with J gene TRBJ2-2, with TRBD2 identical over 10 bases. J lost 5 bases, V lost 6 bases, and 9 bases had no gene match. CDR1 is MDHEN and CDR2 is SYDVKM in the germline V gene. The CDR3 is 16 residues long. CDR3 loop: CASRLGIAGGTGELFF. CDR3 in DNA: TGTGCCAGCAGGTTGGGGATAGCGGGAGGTACCGGGGAGCTGTTTTTT.

The chain is built from TRBV2 and TRBJ1-4; tentatively, D is TRBD1 (5 bases). The CDR3 loop spans 18 amino acids. Looked up from germline, CDR1 is SNHLY and CDR2 is FYNNEI. The V end lost 2 bases, the J end lost 5 bases, and 21 bases lay between the germline ends. CDR3 region: CASSELISSRDGNEKLFF. The CDR3 DNA is TGTGCCAGCAGTGAACTCATATCCTCTAGGGACGGGAATGAAAAACTGTTTTTT.

The chain has TRBV7-9 and TRBJ1-2, with D uncertain. The CDR3 extends over 15 amino acids. V was shortened by 1 base and J by 4 bases, with 13 bases between the two germline ends. Germline V gives CDR1 SEHNR, CDR2 FQNEAQ (reference sequence). CDR3: CASSLVSASPYGYTF. CDR3 DNA: TGTGCCAGCAGCTTAGTATCGGCCAGTCCCTATGGCTACACCTTC.

The rearrangement joins TRBV5-1 to TRBJ2-3, with D perhaps assigned TRBD1 or TRBD2 (5 bases each). Per germline, CDR1 SGHRS and CDR2 YFSETQ. The CDR3 totals 15 residues. The V end was cut by 1 base, the J end by 4 bases, with 13 bases between. DNA of the CDR3: TGCGCCAGCAGCTTGACAGGAGGCGAGGCAGATACGCAGTATTTT. Its translation is CASSLTGGEADTQYF.

V and J are TRBV9 and TRBJ2-5, with TRBD1 identical over 7 bases. The CDR3 covers 15 residues. V shed 0 bases, J shed 1 base, and the junction held 3 bases outside the gene matches. Germline values: CDR1 SGDLS, CDR2 YYNGEE. The CDR3 is CASSVEGALQETQYF. CDR3 sequence (DNA): TGTGCCAGCAGCGTAGAGGGGGCTCTCCAAGAGACCCAGTACTTC. Drawing the rest from reference TRBV9 and TRBJ2-5, the complete variable domain is DSGVTQTPKHLITATGQRVTLRCSPRSGDLSVYWYQQSLDQGLQFLIQYYNGEERAKGNILERFSAQQFPDLHSELNLSSLELGDSALYFCASSVEGALQETQYFGPGTRLLVL.

This chain uses TRBV27 with TRBJ2-7; D perhaps matches TRBD2 (6 bases). The germline CDR1 and CDR2 sequences are MNHEY and SMNVEV (reference sequence). V was clipped by 5 bases and J by 0 bases, with 8 bases between them. The CDR3 is 13 residues long. CDR3 DNA: TGTGCCAGCAGTGCCGGGAGCTCCTACGAGCAGTACTTC. It encodes CASSAGSSYEQYF.

The chain carries TRBV7-3 and TRBJ2-1; 9 bases are a match to TRBD1. V shed 5 bases, J shed 8 bases, and the junction held 10 bases outside the gene matches. The CDR3 consists of 15 residues. Germline assignment: CDR1 SGHTA and CDR2 FQGTGA. The CDR3 here is CASSRRDREFDEQFF. The CDR3, as DNA: TGTGCCAGCAGCCGCCGGGACAGGGAATTCGATGAGCAGTTCTTC.

The chain recombines TRBV28 with TRBJ2-3; 10 positions agree with TRBD2. The CDR3 length is 14 residues. CDR1 is MDHEN, CDR2 SYDVKM, per germline. V was clipped by 5 bases and J by 9 bases; unmatched bases: 8. The CDR3 spells CASSPISSGRTQYF. The CDR3, as DNA: TGTGCCAGCAGTCCCATTTCTAGCGGGAGAACGCAGTATTTT.

The V and J genes are TRBV4-2 and TRBJ2-7; 8 nucleotides line up with TRBD1. Germline values: CDR1 LGHNA, CDR2 YNFKEQ. The CDR3 runs 12 residues. V was pared by 6 bases and J by 6 bases, with 4 bases of the junction left unmatched. The CDR3 loop reads CASSSDRGEQYF. CDR3 DNA: TGTGCCAGCAGTTCCGACAGGGGCGAGCAGTACTTC.

The V gene is TRBV7-9, the J gene TRBJ1-2; 9 bases line up with TRBD1. After removal of 10 bases from V and 4 bases from J, the junction contained 13 bases not matched to a gene. Germline CDR1 SEHNR, CDR2 FQNEAQ (reference sequence). The CDR3 spans 15 residues. The CDR3 reads CAIETGGYLFYGYTF. The CDR3 DNA reads as TGTGCCATCGAGACAGGGGGGTATCTATTCTATGGCTACACCTTC.

This chain links TRBV6-6 with TRBJ2-7; 10 nucleotides align to TRBD1. CDR1 is MNHNY and CDR2 is SVGAGI in the germline V gene (reference sequence). Trimming cost V 0 bases and J 3 bases; bases outside gene matches: 2. This CDR3 is 15 amino acids long. CDR3 sequence: CASSYSRTGGYEQYF. As DNA, the CDR3 is TGTGCCAGCAGTTACTCGAGGACAGGGGGCTACGAGCAGTACTTC.

This clone has only a few counts. The chain combines TRBV5-4 with TRBJ1-1, with TRBD1 as a possible D gene (6 bases). V was shortened by 4 bases and J by 7 bases, with 11 bases between the two germline ends. This CDR3 has 12 amino acids. CDR1 SGHNT and CDR2 YYREEE come from the germline V gene (reference sequence). CDR3 sequence: CASSPQGVEAFF. As DNA, the CDR3 is TGTGCCAGCAGCCCACAGGGAGTTGAAGCTTTCTTT.

The V gene is TRBV4-2, the J gene TRBJ2-7, with D possibly matching TRBD1 (6 bases). Germline lookup yields CDR1 LGHNA and CDR2 YNFKEQ. Trimming left V 4 bases short and J 1 base short, with 11 bases between. This CDR3 is 14 amino acids long. Here the CDR3 reads CASSRRQASYEQYF. The CDR3 DNA is TGTGCCAGCAGCCGCCGACAGGCATCCTACGAGCAGTACTTC.

This chain joins TRBV7-9 and TRBJ2-5, with 8 nucleotides matching TRBD1. Germline-derived CDR1 and CDR2 are SEHNR and FQNEAQ (reference sequence). V shed 3 bases, J shed 1 base, and the junction held 4 bases outside the gene matches. The CDR3 is 15 residues long. This CDR3 reads CASSFAQGAQETQYF. CDR3 nucleotide sequence: TGTGCCAGCAGCTTTGCCCAGGGGGCCCAAGAGACCCAGTACTTC. The full variable domain, in which reference TRBV7-9 and TRBJ2-5 provide the parts outside the CDR3, is DTGVSQNPRHKITKRGQNVTFRCDPISEHNRLYWYRQTLGQGPEFLTYFQNEAQLEKSRLLSDRFSAERPKGSFSTLEIQRTEQGDSAMYLCASSFAQGAQETQYFGPGTRLLVL.

A remark on this clone: Sequence at one end of the junction differs from germline and may be a read error. This sequence joins TRBV6-1 and TRBJ1-1; D gene uncertain. Germline V gives CDR1 MNHNS, CDR2 SASEGT. The CDR3 spans 11 residues. CDR3 coding DNA: TGTGCAAGCAGGAGGTGGGCCGCGACTTTCTTT. It encodes CASRRWAATFF.

This chain uses TRBV4-1 with TRBJ2-1; D may be TRBD2 (6 bases). Trimming took 1 base from V and 9 from J, leaving 16 bases between them. Germline CDR1 reads MGHRA; CDR2 reads YSYEKL. The CDR3 covers 15 residues. CDR3 amino acids: CASSQVSEGLTEQFF. The DNA of the CDR3 is TGCGCCAGCAGCCAAGTTTCGGAGGGACTTACTGAGCAGTTCTTC.

This chain uses TRBV7-3 with TRBJ2-3, with D unclear. This CDR3 is 13 amino acids long. Trimming stripped 5 bases from V and 3 bases from J, with 9 bases between. Germline loops: CDR1 SGHTA, CDR2 FQGTGA. The CDR3 DNA reads TGTGCCAGCAGCCCCTCTGGGACAGATACGCAGTATTTT. Its translation: CASSPSGTDTQYF. Full variable domain (rest looked up from reference TRBV7-3 and TRBJ2-3): GAGVSQTPSNKVTEKGKYVELRCDPISGHTALYWYRQSLGQGPEFLIYFQGTGAADDSGLPNDRFFAVRPEGSVSTLKIQRTERGDSAVYLCASSPSGTDTQYFGPGTRLTVL.

This clone came up once. The V gene is TRBV10-3, the J gene TRBJ1-1, with D possibly being TRBD1 (5 bases). Trimming cost V 10 bases and J 0 bases, with 9 bases left between them. This CDR3 has 12 amino acids. From germline, CDR1 is ENHRY and CDR2 SYGVKD. The CDR3 bases are TGTGCCACAGGACACGTGAACACTGAAGCTTTCTTT. Its translation is CATGHVNTEAFF.

The V call is TRBV5-1, the J call TRBJ2-7; 11 positions match TRBD1. With V trimmed by 4 bases and J by 3 bases, 3 bases remained unmatched. CDR1 and CDR2 from the germline V gene are SGHRS and YFSETQ. The CDR3 length is 14 residues. CDR3 amino acids: CASSLGTGGYEQYF. CDR3 nucleotides: TGCGCCAGCAGCCTCGGGACAGGGGGCTACGAGCAGTACTTC. Together with reference TRBV5-1 and TRBJ2-7, the CDR3 gives the full variable domain: KAGVTQTPRYLIKTRGQQVTLSCSPISGHRSVSWYQQTPGQGLQFLFEYFSETQRNKGNFPGRFSGRQFSNSRSEMNVSTLELGDSALYLCASSLGTGGYEQYFGPGTRLTVT.

The chain recombines TRBV7-9 with TRBJ2-1, with 7 bases identical to TRBD1. Germline V gene lookup returns CDR1 SEHNR and CDR2 FQNEAQ (reference sequence). There are 14 residues in the CDR3. The ends lost 3 bases at V and 3 bases at J; junction bases unmatched: 2. This CDR3 reads CASSFGQVYNEQFF. The CDR3 coding sequence is TGTGCCAGCAGCTTTGGACAGGTCTACAATGAGCAGTTCTTC.

This sequence joins TRBV4-2 and TRBJ2-5, with 7 bases matching TRBD1. V dropped 0 bases and J dropped 5; count of bases not matched to a gene: 9. CDR1 and CDR2 from the germline V gene are LGHNA and YNFKEQ. CDR3 length: 16 amino acids. The CDR3 protein is CASSQDIQGVLETQYF. CDR3 coding DNA: TGTGCCAGCAGCCAAGATATTCAGGGGGTTTTGGAGACCCAGTACTTC.